This TCR beta chain comes out of a study of T cell repertoires in cytomegalovirus infection. As to this clonotype: Its antigen is unknown.

Each CDR3 protein is one row after TCRdb ran MiXCR on the reads. Of about 830,000 distinct CDR3 sequences listed, around a third were seen once; the top ten hold around 12%. CDR1 and CDR2 (germline): MDHEN, SYDVKM. This CDR3 has 14 residues. The V gene lost 5 bases and the J gene lost 4 bases, with 14 bases spanning the gap. The sample here was cultured CD8+ T cells from PBMCs, taken from culture after CMV antigen stimulation. The source of this sequence is a human donor in good health (CMV status not recorded). Some clones in this sample may be carry-over from other donors' samples. The genes are TRBV28 and TRBJ1-2; possible D gene TRBD1, 6 bases. DNA of the CDR3: TGTGCCAGCAGTACCCCGGCAGGGGTCTATGGCTACACCTTC. Encoded protein: CASSTPAGVYGYTF.